This TCR beta chain was retrieved from a study of cytomegalovirus exposure and HLA in healthy donors (TCRdb year 2017). Turning to the overall study: In an earlier analysis of 450 to 750 of the donors, 276 Gb of sequence data and about 110 million unique TCR beta sequences from about 190 million T cells were reported. Across about 380 genotyped donors of the cohort, an average of about 250,000 unique TCR beta nucleotide sequences per donor were sequenced, and roughly 20% of those sequences were non-productive. To predict cytomegalovirus infection status, the study brought together high-throughput TCR immunosequencing, statistical association of individual TCRs with disease status, and machine learning. Among the roughly 380 genotyped donors, approximately 76% belonged to the genetic ancestry cluster associated with self-reported Caucasian donors. Because of strong linkage in the cohort, roughly five DR-DQ haplotypes were treated as single units for association and clustering. Genome-wide SNP genotypes for about 60% of the roughly 670 donors were used in a later genetic analysis, which treated that subset as a discovery cohort. The aim of the study was to test whether cataloging public T cell receptors could identify signatures of past pathogen exposure. Alongside the repertoire data, information on donor age, sex, ethnicity and CMV serostatus was compiled. The T cell repertoires of 666 subjects were profiled by immunosequencing and related to cytomegalovirus serostatus. HLA typing included class I and class II loci at four-digit resolution. In a later analysis, previously published TCR beta repertoires from 666 donors were re-analyzed and high-resolution HLA genotyping was added so that TCR occurrence patterns could be studied. Along with the roughly 670-subject first cohort, a separate validation cohort of over a hundred different subjects was used. Typing coverage varied by locus: roughly 629-640 donors for A, B, C, DRB1 and DQB1; roughly 560 for DQA1; about 590 for DPA1; approximately 470 for DPB1. An early release that covered approximately 600 HLA-typed donors contained approximately 300 gigabases of sequencing data and approximately 85 million unique TCR sequences. Every discovery cohort repertoire had been produced on one sequencing platform. An earlier analysis of 587 of the donors applied high-throughput TCR beta sequencing to assess whether each TCR beta V gene segment acted as functional or pseudogenic. Rather than drawing on any new phenotypic data, the later analysis identified candidate immune exposures from TCR beta sequences and the way those sequences occurred across donors. Points the paper makes about the study in general: Some IMGT-functional V segments, including TRBV6-2 and TRBV6-3, could not be distinguished by the 87-base-pair reads and were therefore excluded. The earlier analysis of almost 600 of the donors excluded roughly 16 rarely observed V segments, including chromosome 9 orphons, because counts were too low. According to a later analysis, parvovirus B19, influenza, CMV and Epstein-Barr virus appeared linked to several top co-occurrence clusters. While some public TCRs were present in many individuals, most TCR sequences turned up only very rarely across donors. A later analysis found that most CMV-associated TCR beta chains appeared HLA-restricted, with HLA associations seemingly driven largely by CMV exposure. Immune exposure information for the cohort was limited to CMV serostatus. Because HLA typing was unavailable for some donors at each locus, only the typed subset was used in association tests. A later analysis found that HLA-associated TCR beta chains were more clonally expanded and had lower generation probabilities than equally common non-associated chains. In a later analysis, 16,951 TCR beta sequences were associated with specific HLA alleles at a false discovery rate of 0.05. An association between a missense DCLRE1C variant and V-gene and J-gene trimming of TCR beta chains was found in a later genetic analysis and replicated in an independent cohort. Three of the identified cytomegalovirus-associated TCR beta chains were confirmed in vitro to be specific for cytomegalovirus antigens. A further reported finding was that TCR beta sequences accurately predicted the HLA-A and HLA-B alleles for most subjects in the first cohort. Broadly in line with IMGT annotations, most TCR beta V segments showed up in productive rearrangements about 87% or about 30% of the time in an earlier analysis of several hundred of the donors. In the study, 150 to 200 TCR beta chains were listed as associated with cytomegalovirus. Roughly uniform sequencing depth across donors was assumed in presence/absence analyses, although this assumption may not hold. When HLA alleles, especially DR and DQ, strongly co-occurred, TCR associations were difficult to assign to individual alleles. Cytomegalovirus status was reported to be diagnosed by the classifier with high specificity and sensitivity in both the original and validation cohorts. In a later analysis, the rate of TCR association differed among HLA loci, with DRB1 alleles having the most associated TCRs and HLA-C alleles having the fewest. In this cohort, only TCR beta chains were sequenced, and detectable features were limited by the absence of alpha or paired-chain data. Linkage disequilibrium might explain the correlated functional status among segregating V segments, but an unknown experimental factor could not be ruled out. In a later genetic analysis, fewer N-insertions in productive TCRs were reported among donors in an Asian-associated ancestry cluster than the approximately 670-donor mean. According to the authors, the approach could potentially be generalized to other disease states and immunological phenotypes. The sequencing pipeline was judged likely to have produced a cluster of highly shared sequence variants as a technical artifact.

The cohort was made up of roughly 670 healthy bone marrow donors. At the time of sampling, every cohort member was nominally healthy, though immune exposures that went unrecorded were likely present. The donor tested CMV seronegative, placing the donor among the 300 to 400 seronegative members of the cohort. A peripheral blood sample was collected from each donor, and TCR beta sequencing was performed on peripheral blood mononuclear cells. Genomic DNA was extracted from the blood cell samples with the Qiagen DNeasy Blood Extraction Kit. Worth noting for this clone: Its recognized antigen is unknown. Base-call qualities are not available, and no considerably larger clone is one nucleotide away.

Libraries were built with the immunoSEQ multiplex PCR assay. For the multiplex PCR, a mixture combining 60 forward primers for TCR Vbeta segments and 13 reverse primers for TCR Jbeta segments was used. A multiplex PCR assay on genomic DNA amplified the CDR3 region of rearranged TCR beta genes. The Illumina HiSeq System was used to sequence the amplified TCR beta libraries as 87-base-pair reads. The authors' pipeline ran thus. A later analysis tallied roughly 76 million unique TCR beta chains across the 666 repertoires, and around 10 million of those chains were shared by two or more donors. Raw reads were error-corrected and collapsed into unique sequences with a nearest-neighbor algorithm that merged closely related sequences to remove PCR and sequencing errors. CDR3 sequences were aligned to IMGT reference sequences to assign V, D and J gene segments. Each retained sequence needed at least a six-nucleotide match to both a V gene segment and a J gene segment. A rearrangement counted as productive if the CDR3 had no stop codons and remained in frame with V and J, and every other rearrangement counted as non-productive. Following IMGT convention, CDR3 was defined as the stretch from the second conserved V-encoded cysteine up to the conserved J-encoded phenylalanine. The earlier analysis of roughly 590 of the donors excluded any sequence lacking an unambiguous match to a single V gene segment. An earlier analysis of about 600 of the donors called V segments functional above 56.7% productive rearrangements and segregating when the between-donor standard deviation exceeded 5%. A statistical classification framework was built to diagnose cytomegalovirus status from the catalog of TCR beta chain sequences. A later analysis assigned V and J genes by comparing TCR nucleotide sequences with IMGT/GENE-DB human TR gene sequences. The TCRdist pipeline was used in a later analysis to assign CDR3 sequences and most-parsimonious VDJ recombination scenarios. A later analysis defined each TCR beta chain by its CDR3 amino acid sequence plus V-gene family, and excluded reads lacking a unique V-gene family. A later analysis removed several hundred highly shared, low-generation-probability nucleotide sequences to deal with suspected cross-contamination and a sequencing artifact. In a later analysis, a clonal expansion index was calculated for each public chain from normalized within-repertoire ranks of inferred template counts. In a later analysis, generation probabilities were computed with a VDJ recombination model fitted to out-of-frame rearrangements, and the resulting probabilities were checked against IGoR. In a later analysis, TCR-TCR, TCR-HLA and TCR-CMV co-occurrence was scored with hypergeometric tests, and a repertoire-size bias correction was applied to TCR pairs. A later analysis estimated false discovery rates by permuting HLA or CMV assignments 20 times. In a later analysis, co-occurring TCRs were grouped with DBSCAN, and TCRdist sequence similarity was added when clustering was performed within HLA-allele-positive subsets. Co-occurrence clustering excluded repertoires with fewer than 30,000 or more than 120,000 public chains, plus five with anomalous nucleotide sharing. TCRdb obtained this table from immuneACCESS and retained in-frame rearrangements with V and J assigned. These tables miss some clones; where compared with another copy, unresolved V genes account for less than half of the shortfall, and the remainder is unexplained. D and trimming come from the DNA, and the V and J calls and clone size come from that table. This sample comprises under 200,000 clones, approximately 80% of them detected only once. 3.5% to 5% of the sample is taken by the ten largest.

Trimming takes 5 bases from V and 8 bases from J, and the germline ends sit 13 bases apart. In the germline V gene, CDR1 corresponds to SGDLS and CDR2 to YYNGEE. Reading from cysteine to phenylalanine, the CDR3 counts 12 amino acids. The retained sequence is limited to the CDR3, 36 bases, with the frame set at the first base. The sample consisted of PBMCs. The chain is encoded by TRBV9 joined to TRBJ1-2; a tentative D match to TRBD1 spans 6 bases. This receptor was obtained from a man between 40 and 49 years old in good health and CMV-seronegative. The CDR3 region has the sequence CASSGTPGGYTF. The DNA sequence is as follows: TGTGCCAGCAGTGGGACACCGGGGGGCTACACCTTC.